This T cell receptor beta chain stems from a study of T cell changes during pregnancy in multiple sclerosis. Using immunoSEQ multiplex PCR, the repertoire was profiled, and TCRdb retains in-frame clones only, with some absent. The sample has approximately 41,000 clones, nearly 90% seen once. The length of the CDR3 is 15 residues. Germline V gene lookup returns CDR1 SGHNT and CDR2 YENEEA. V lost 5 bases, J lost 9 bases, and 20 bases lay in between. The TCR sequence derives from a female donor with multiple sclerosis, enrolled in a pregnancy study. The chain combines TRBV11-3 with TRBJ2-1; weak D call: TRBD2 (7 bases). Sample: CD4+ T cells from peripheral blood mononuclear cells, taken in the second trimester of pregnancy. For the CDR3, the DNA is TGTGCCAGCAGCCCCGGGACTATGGGCAGGGGTGAGCAGTTCTTC. Translating gives CASSPGTMGRGEQFF.